These 25 T cell receptor beta chains originate from one sample sequenced in a study of T cells after yellow fever vaccination. TCRdb reprocessed the 5' RACE reads via MiXCR and lists one record per CDR3 protein. Of some 250,000 distinct CDR3 sequences listed, roughly 3.5% are singletons. The sequences come from PBMCs, collected 15 days after the yellow fever booster vaccination. Receptor source: a man between 18 and 35 years old who received the YFV17D yellow fever vaccine.

This clonotype was counted at least ten times. J is TRBJ2-7 and V is TRBV5-5, with 11 bases that match TRBD1. Germline V gene data show CDR1 as SGHKS and CDR2 as YYEKEE (reference sequence). V gave up 0 bases and J gave up 3 bases; unmatched junction bases: 5. CDR3 length equals 16 residues. Written as DNA, the CDR3 is TGTGCCAGCAGCTTGGATGCCGGGACAGGGGGCTACGAGCAGTACTTC. It encodes CASSLDAGTGGYEQYF. Full variable domain (remainder filled in from reference TRBV5-5 and TRBJ2-7): DAGVTQSPTHLIKTRGQQVTLRCSPISGHKSVSWYQQVLGQGPQFIFQYYEKEERGRGNFPDRFSARQFPNYSSELNVNALLLGDSALYLCASSLDAGTGGYEQYFGPGTRLTVT.

This clonotype was seen ten or more times. J is TRBJ2-6 and V is TRBV19, with D unclear. The germline V gene encodes CDR1 LNHDA and CDR2 SQIVND (reference sequence). V was pared by 5 bases and J by 2 bases, with 1 base between. The CDR3 has 12 residues. DNA for the CDR3: TGTGCCAGTAGTGCTGGGGCCAACGTCCTGACTTTC. It specifies CASSAGANVLTF.

This clonotype was counted many times. The CDR3 DNA follows: TGCAGCGTTAGATCAGGGGAAAAACTGTTTTTT. Protein sequence: CSVRSGEKLFF. The genes are TRBV29-1 and TRBJ1-4; D is possibly TRBD1 (5 bases). Trimming shortened V by 5 bases and J by 8 bases, and 9 bases separated the two germline ends. CDR1 is SQVTM, CDR2 ANQGSEA, per germline. The CDR3 has 11 residues.

This clonotype was recorded at least ten times. The chain links TRBV12-3 or TRBV12-4 to TRBJ2-3; TRBD1 aligns across 10 bases. V lost 6 bases to trimming and J lost 2 bases; unmatched junction nucleotides: 5. This CDR3 is 15 amino acids long. CDR3 DNA: TGTGCCAGCAGCGTGCGACAGGGGGCCACAGATACGCAGTATTTT. It encodes CASSVRQGATDTQYF.

The CDR3 sequence is CASSLETSPLHF. In nucleotides, the CDR3 is TGTGCCAGCAGTTTGGAGACATCACCCCTCCACTTT. The V and J genes are TRBV12-3 or TRBV12-4 and TRBJ1-6; D gene uncertain. Trimming removed 3 bases at V and 10 bases at J, with 7 bases between. The CDR3 has 12 residues.

The table lists this clonotype with many counts. The chain is built from TRBV5-1 and TRBJ1-1; D not resolved. Between the trimmed V and J ends, which lost 1 base and 4 bases, there was a span of 11 bases. The CDR3 is 14 residues long. CDR1 and CDR2 (germline): SGHRS, YFSETQ. The CDR3 sequence: CASSLKGEGTEAFF. In DNA, the CDR3 is TGCGCCAGCAGCTTGAAGGGTGAGGGCACTGAAGCTTTCTTT.

In this sample, this clonotype turned up a few times. The genes are TRBV5-1 and TRBJ2-3; D is ambiguous. CDR1 SGHRS and CDR2 YFSETQ come from the germline V gene. The CDR3 is made up of 13 amino acids. The germline V and J ends were trimmed by 4 bases and 5 bases, with 11 bases remaining between them. CDR3 DNA: TGCGCCAGCAGCATCACGTGGAAAGATACGCAGTATTTT. Amino acid sequence: CASSITWKDTQYF. Supplemented by reference TRBV5-1 and TRBJ2-3, the full variable domain reads KAGVTQTPRYLIKTRGQQVTLSCSPISGHRSVSWYQQTPGQGLQFLFEYFSETQRNKGNFPGRFSGRQFSNSRSEMNVSTLELGDSALYLCASSITWKDTQYFGPGTRLTVL.

This clonotype was picked up a small number of times. The J gene is TRBJ2-5, the V gene TRBV7-2; 7 bases agree with TRBD1. The CDR3 consists of 14 residues. V was pared by 5 bases and J by 5 bases, with 8 bases of the junction left unmatched. Germline V gives CDR1 SGHTA, CDR2 FQGNSA. CDR3 DNA: TGTGCCAGCAGCGCCCGACAGGGATTCGAGACCCAGTACTTC. Translating it yields CASSARQGFETQYF.

At least ten counts were recorded for this clonotype. The gene calls are TRBV20-1 and TRBJ1-1; D may be TRBD1 (6 bases). Deletions cut 6 bases from V and 8 bases from J, with 22 bases between. In germline, CDR1 is DFQATT, CDR2 SNEGSKA (reference sequence). CDR3 length equals 14 residues. Written as DNA, the CDR3 is TGCAGTGCCCCCAGTGGGGAGCGAGGGACAGAAGCTTTCTTT. It specifies CSAPSGERGTEAFF.

Many counts were recorded for this clonotype. The CDR3 loop is CASSPPGLEPFF. The DNA for the CDR3 is TGTGCCAGCAGCCCCCCCGGGCTTGAACCGTTCTTC. The chain uses TRBV7-9 and TRBJ2-1; D is unclear. The germline CDR1 and CDR2 sequences are SEHNR and FQNEAQ (reference sequence). This CDR3 is built from 12 residues. V was trimmed by 5 bases and J by 15 bases, leaving 17 bases between them.

This clonotype was seen repeatedly, ten times or more. The rearrangement uses TRBV7-2 and TRBJ2-2; D might be TRBD1 (5 bases). Trimming removed 2 bases at V and 2 bases at J, with 6 bases between. Germline V gene data show CDR1 as SGHTA and CDR2 as FQGNSA. The CDR3 length is 14 residues. DNA of the CDR3: TGTGCCAGCAGCTTACAGGGAAACACCGGGGAGCTGTTTTTT. As protein: CASSLQGNTGELFF.

This clonotype came up many times. V gene TRBV5-1 combines with J gene TRBJ2-2, with D possibly TRBD1 on 6 matching bases. This CDR3 is 16 amino acids long. Trimming cost V 0 bases and J 0 bases, with 9 bases left between them. Germline V lookup: CDR1 SGHRS, CDR2 YFSETQ. The CDR3 protein is CASSLVGTPNTGELFF. CDR3 nucleotide sequence: TGCGCCAGCAGCTTGGTAGGGACACCGAACACCGGGGAGCTGTTTTTT. The variable domain in full, completed from reference TRBV5-1 and TRBJ2-2, reads KAGVTQTPRYLIKTRGQQVTLSCSPISGHRSVSWYQQTPGQGLQFLFEYFSETQRNKGNFPGRFSGRQFSNSRSEMNVSTLELGDSALYLCASSLVGTPNTGELFFGEGSRLTVL.

This clonotype was seen ten or more times. The chain couples TRBV10-2 to TRBJ1-6; TRBD1 aligns across 10 bases. The germline gives CDR1 WSHSY, CDR2 SAAADI. Trimming took 6 bases from V and 11 from J; bases not matched to a gene: 7. The CDR3 has 14 residues. CDR3: CASSPGQGGPPLHF. In nucleotides, the CDR3 is TGCGCCAGCAGCCCTGGACAGGGGGGTCCACCCCTCCACTTT.

This clonotype was detected ten times or more. This chain links TRBV6-6 with TRBJ1-2; 10 bases are shared with TRBD1. The CDR3 is 12 residues long. The V segment lost 7 bases and the J segment 7 bases; nucleotides outside the gene matches: 3. CDR1 is MNHNY, CDR2 SVGAGI, per germline (reference sequence). Here the CDR3 DNA reads TGTGCCAGCAACGGACAGGGGGGTGGCTACACCTTC. It specifies CASNGQGGGYTF.

This clonotype has ten or more counts. The J gene is TRBJ1-1, the V gene TRBV19; 9 bases are a match to TRBD1. Germline V CDR1 and CDR2: LNHDA, SQIVND (reference sequence). V lost 5 bases and J lost 0; bases outside the gene matches: 7. The CDR3 spans 16 residues. CDR3 protein: CASSPGQGSMNTEAFF. DNA of the CDR3: TGTGCCAGTAGTCCCGGACAGGGGTCCATGAACACTGAAGCTTTCTTT. Together with reference TRBV19 and TRBJ1-1, the CDR3 gives the full variable domain: DGGITQSPKYLFRKEGQNVTLSCEQNLNHDAMYWYRQDPGQGLRLIYYSQIVNDFQKGDIAEGYSVSREKKESFPLTVTSAQKNPTAFYLCASSPGQGSMNTEAFFGQGTRLTVV.

This clonotype showed up many times. The CDR3 nucleotides are TGCGCCAGCAGCTTGACTAGCGGGGAAACCTACGAGCAGTACTTC. This codes for CASSLTSGETYEQYF. The chain combines TRBV5-1 with TRBJ2-7, with 10 bases matching TRBD2. Germline values: CDR1 SGHRS, CDR2 YFSETQ. After removal of 1 base from V and 2 bases from J, the junction contained 3 bases not matched to a gene. CDR3 length: 15 amino acids.

This clonotype occurred many times. J is TRBJ1-5 and V is TRBV20-1; maybe TRBD1 (6 bases). Germline loops: CDR1 DFQATT, CDR2 SNEGSKA (reference sequence). Deletions cut 6 bases from V and 6 bases from J, with 21 bases between. The CDR3 is made up of 15 amino acids. CDR3 DNA: TGCAGTGCGGACGTGTTGGGGGCGCATGGTCAGCCCCAGCATTTT. As protein: CSADVLGAHGQPQHF.

This clonotype was counted a few times. The chain employs TRBV5-1 and TRBJ1-2; D uncertain. CDR1 and CDR2 (germline): SGHRS, YFSETQ. This CDR3 is built from 14 residues. V lost 3 bases and J 5 bases, leaving 14 bases between the germline ends. CDR3 DNA: TGCGCCAGCAGCTCCAAGGACGGGGATTATGGCTACACCTTC. As protein: CASSSKDGDYGYTF. The complete variable domain, with remaining parts taken from reference TRBV5-1 and TRBJ1-2, reads KAGVTQTPRYLIKTRGQQVTLSCSPISGHRSVSWYQQTPGQGLQFLFEYFSETQRNKGNFPGRFSGRQFSNSRSEMNVSTLELGDSALYLCASSSKDGDYGYTFGSGTRLTVV.

The J gene is TRBJ2-1, the V gene TRBV11-2; D is unresolved. The ends were cut back, 5 bases at V and 10 bases at J, with 18 bases in the middle. The CDR3 runs 14 residues. CDR1 is SGHAT and CDR2 is FQNNGV in the germline V gene. CDR3 bases: TGTGCCAGCAGCGACCCTTCCCGGGCTGGAGAGCAGTTCTTC. It specifies CASSDPSRAGEQFF.

This clonotype has at least ten counts. The gene calls are TRBV5-1 and TRBJ2-3, with a possible D match to TRBD2 (6 bases). V lost 2 bases and J lost 3, with 16 bases in between. CDR1 is SGHRS, CDR2 YFSETQ, per germline. The CDR3 is 16 amino acids. CDR3 bases: TGCGCCAGCAGCTTCTCCGGGACTCCCTTGACAGATACGCAGTATTTT. It translates to CASSFSGTPLTDTQYF.

This clonotype was recorded many times. J is TRBJ2-5 and V is TRBV7-6; the match to TRBD2 covers 8 bases. Per the germline V gene, CDR1 is SGHVS and CDR2 is FNYEAQ. J gave up 5 bases and V 5 bases, and 4 bases lay outside the gene matches. There are 13 residues in the CDR3. Here the CDR3 reads CASSRTSRETQYF. The CDR3 nucleotides are TGTGCCAGCAGCAGGACTAGCCGCGAGACCCAGTACTTC.

This clonotype was detected ten times or more. The chain is built from TRBV5-1 and TRBJ1-1; perhaps TRBD1 as D (6 bases). The length of the CDR3 is 14 residues. Germline lookup yields CDR1 SGHRS and CDR2 YFSETQ. Trimming pared 0 bases from V and 4 bases from J, leaving 10 bases between. The CDR3 is CASSLAGEGTEAFF. The CDR3 DNA reads as TGCGCCAGCAGCTTGGCAGGGGAAGGCACTGAAGCTTTCTTT. Full variable domain (missing parts from reference TRBV5-1 and TRBJ1-1): KAGVTQTPRYLIKTRGQQVTLSCSPISGHRSVSWYQQTPGQGLQFLFEYFSETQRNKGNFPGRFSGRQFSNSRSEMNVSTLELGDSALYLCASSLAGEGTEAFFGQGTRLTVV.

This clonotype was picked up many times. The chain is built from TRBV5-1 and TRBJ1-1; perhaps TRBD1 as D (6 bases). The V end was cut by 0 bases, the J end by 3 bases, with 24 bases between. The length of the CDR3 is 19 residues. Germline V lookup: CDR1 SGHRS, CDR2 YFSETQ. In nucleotides, the CDR3 is TGCGCCAGCAGCTTGGCCTGGTACAGGGCAGCAACGAGCGACACTGAAGCTTTCTTT. The encoded protein is CASSLAWYRAATSDTEAFF.

This clonotype was observed many times. This chain joins TRBV6-5 and TRBJ1-2, with 7 nucleotides matching TRBD1. CDR1 and CDR2 from the germline V gene are MNHEY and SVGAGI. The V and J ends lost 2 bases and 6 bases, in that order; junction bases with no gene match: 3. The CDR3 covers 13 residues. CDR3 in amino acids: CASSYDTGDGYTF. CDR3 in DNA: TGTGCCAGCAGTTACGACACAGGGGATGGCTACACCTTC.

This clonotype was recorded at least ten times. This sequence joins TRBV14 and TRBJ1-2; D unclear. V lost 0 bases to trimming and J lost 5 bases, with 7 bases between them. The CDR3 has 13 residues. Germline-derived CDR1 and CDR2 are SGHDN and FVKESK. CDR3 protein: CASSQERMYGYTF. In nucleotides, the CDR3 is TGTGCCAGCAGCCAAGAGCGCATGTATGGCTACACCTTC.